The 5 T cell receptor beta chains listed next were all sequenced from one sample in a study of T-cell memory formation after mild COVID-19. TCRdb called the 5' RACE reads again in MiXCR, with one record for every CDR3 protein. The sample carries roughly 610,000 distinct CDR3 sequences, approximately 15% recorded once. The sequencing input was PBMCs or a T cell subset sorted from them (not recorded which). All receptors come from an adult woman who had mild COVID-19 (a few samples of this study predate the infection). Cell type and time point are not known.

This chain connects TRBV14 to TRBJ2-7; either TRBD1 or TRBD2 may fit D (5 bases each). Trimming removed 1 base at V and 2 bases at J, with 18 bases between. Germline V gene lookup returns CDR1 SGHDN and CDR2 FVKESK. CDR3 size: 17 residues. The CDR3 DNA is TGTGCCAGCAGCCAAGGGGGCGGGCTAGCTGTAACCTACGAGCAGTACTTC. As protein: CASSQGGGLAVTYEQYF.

The sample holds a few counts of this clonotype. The chain employs TRBV7-3 and TRBJ2-1; tentative D call: TRBD2 (5 bases). Germline V gene sequence: CDR1 SGHTA, CDR2 FQGTGA. The V gene lost 5 bases and the J gene lost 8 bases, with 22 bases spanning the gap. The CDR3 consists of 16 residues. The CDR3 region has the DNA TGTGCCAGCAGCCTAAGCCCCGGAGGTTGGGCGCATGAGCAGTTCTTC. Amino acid sequence: CASSLSPGGWAHEQFF.

This clonotype has a handful of counts. CDR3 sequence reads: CASSLELFRETQYF. The CDR3 DNA sequence: TGTGCCAGCAGCTTGGAGCTTTTCCGAGAGACCCAGTACTTC. The chain couples TRBV5-6 to TRBJ2-5, with no clear D. The germline gives CDR1 SGHDT, CDR2 YYEEEE. V shed 0 bases and J shed 4 bases, with 10 bases lying between them. The CDR3 covers 14 residues.

This clonotype was seen a few times. The chain is built from TRBV25-1 and TRBJ1-4; D gene ambiguous. The germline V gene encodes CDR1 MGHDK and CDR2 SYGVNS. V was cut by 4 bases and J by 4 bases, with 16 bases left in between. The CDR3 is 16 amino acids. The CDR3 protein is CASSVSPGEGNEKLFF. DNA of the CDR3: TGTGCCAGCAGTGTATCTCCGGGTGAGGGTAATGAAAAACTGTTTTTT. Filled out from reference TRBV25-1 and TRBJ1-4, the complete variable domain reads EADIYQTPRYLVIGTGKKITLECSQTMGHDKMYWYQQDPGMELHLIHYSYGVNSTEKGDLSSESTVSRIRTEHFPLTLESARPSHTSQYLCASSVSPGEGNEKLFFGSGTQLSVL.

There are a few counts of this clonotype. The J gene is TRBJ2-3, the V gene TRBV4-2; 7 bases are a match to TRBD2. This CDR3 is built from 16 residues. The junction had 9 bases not matched to a gene; V was cut back by 0 bases and J by 6 bases. The germline V gene encodes CDR1 LGHNA and CDR2 YNFKEQ. The CDR3 DNA is TGTGCCAGCAGCCAAGATGGGACTGCCGGGGGGGATACGCAGTATTTT. Residues: CASSQDGTAGGDTQYF.